One sample yielded the 19 T cell receptor beta chains listed below, sequenced in a study of cytomegalovirus exposure and HLA in healthy donors (TCRdb year 2017). Library method: the immunoSEQ multiplex PCR assay. The multiplex PCR relied on a mix of 60 forward primers for TCR Vbeta segments and 13 reverse primers for TCR Jbeta segments. TCRdb provides this immuneACCESS table in a form limited to in-frame rearrangements. Some clones are lacking; in checked studies, under half of them reflect an unresolved V gene, and why the rest are absent is not known. This sample lists 40,000 or so clones; over 90% were detected once. The ten biggest clones cover roughly 2.6% of the sample. The sequencing input was PBMCs. The origin of the receptors is a woman in her late teens or twenties in good health and CMV-seronegative.

In DNA form, the CDR3 reads TGTGCCAGCAGCGTAGGACAGGGGAAAACTGAAGCTTTCTTT. It codes for CASSVGQGKTEAFF. The chain recombines TRBV9 with TRBJ1-1, with 8 positions matching TRBD1. Germline loops: CDR1 SGDLS, CDR2 YYNGEE. The CDR3 totals 14 residues. J gave up 5 bases and V 0 bases, and 3 bases lay outside the gene matches.

V usage is TRBV7-2 and J usage is TRBJ1-3; maybe TRBD1 (5 bases). This CDR3 region has 15 residues. CDR1 is SGHTA and CDR2 is FQGNSA in the germline V gene. Trimming took 1 base from V and 0 from J, leaving 7 bases between them. CDR3 coding DNA: TGTGCCAGCAGCTTAGAGGGGTACTCTGGAAACACCATATATTTT. Its translation: CASSLEGYSGNTIYF.

The chain is built from TRBV2 and TRBJ2-1; 10 positions match TRBD2. The CDR3 has 16 amino acids. The ends lost 3 bases at V and 7 bases at J; junction bases unmatched: 9. Germline lookup yields CDR1 SNHLY and CDR2 FYNNEI. The CDR3 spells CASSDPSGSKGNEQFF. In DNA form, the CDR3 reads TGTGCCAGCAGTGACCCTAGCGGGAGTAAAGGGAATGAGCAGTTCTTC.

The chain combines TRBV27 with TRBJ2-4; D possibly corresponds to TRBD2 (5 bases). The CDR3 contains 11 residues. Trimming shortened V by 10 bases and J by 11 bases, and 15 bases separated the two germline ends. Germline V gives CDR1 MNHEY, CDR2 SMNVEV (reference sequence). CDR3 DNA sequence: TGTGCCACCATCAGGCGGCGGGTTCAGTACTTC. Amino acids: CATIRRRVQYF.

The chain is built from TRBV6-4 and TRBJ2-7, with D tentatively TRBD2 (6 bases). Germline V gene data show CDR1 as MRHNA and CDR2 as SNTAGT. V lost 0 bases, J lost 6 bases, and 18 bases lay in between. The CDR3 runs 16 residues. For the CDR3, the DNA is TGTGCCAGCAGTGACTCGGGTGGAGGGAGCGTGGGCGAGCAGTACTTC. Protein: CASSDSGGGSVGEQYF.

The V call is TRBV29-1, the J call TRBJ2-3, with a tentative D call TRBD2 (6 bases). CDR1 is SQVTM and CDR2 is ANQGSEA in the germline V gene. This CDR3 contains 14 residues. CDR3 bases: TGCAGTTACGCGAGGGACTTCCTCACAGATACGCAGTATTTT. Translating it yields CSYARDFLTDTQYF.

The genes are TRBV28 and TRBJ1-2; tentatively, D is TRBD1 (6 bases). Germline-derived CDR1 and CDR2 are MDHEN and SYDVKM. Trimming removed 3 bases at V and 5 bases at J, with 7 bases between. The length of the CDR3 is 12 residues. CDR3 sequence reads: CASSFQGYGYTF. DNA for the CDR3: TGTGCCAGCAGTTTCCAGGGGTATGGCTACACCTTC.

This rearrangement joins TRBV4-1 to TRBJ1-5, with a possible D match to TRBD1 (6 bases). Germline CDR1 is MGHRA and CDR2 is YSYEKL. The CDR3 sequence is 16 residues long. Deletions cut 0 bases from V and 5 bases from J, with 14 bases between. CDR3 residues: CASSQETRGGHQPQHF. As DNA, the CDR3 is TGCGCCAGCAGCCAAGAAACAAGGGGGGGTCATCAGCCCCAGCATTTT.

The V and J genes are TRBV6-1 and TRBJ2-4; 7 nucleotides line up with TRBD2. With V trimmed by 4 bases and J by 6 bases, 12 bases remained unmatched. This CDR3 is built from 16 residues. In germline, CDR1 is MNHNS, CDR2 SASEGT. The DNA of the CDR3 is TGTGCCAGCAGTGTTTCCCCGGGAGGCCGGGGAAACATTCAGTACTTC. Translation gives CASSVSPGGRGNIQYF.

The count of this clone is one. DNA for the CDR3: TGTGCCAGCAGCTTTAGCGGGGACTTCTACGAGCAGTACTTC. It yields the protein CASSFSGDFYEQYF. V gene TRBV7-9 combines with J gene TRBJ2-7; TRBD2 matches 8 bases. Germline trimming cut 3 bases from V and 3 bases from J; bases unmatched to any gene: 4. The germline gives CDR1 SEHNR, CDR2 FQNEAQ (reference sequence). The CDR3 sequence is 14 residues long.

The J gene is TRBJ1-6, the V gene TRBV28, with D perhaps TRBD1 (6 bases). CDR1 is MDHEN, CDR2 SYDVKM, per germline. The V end was cut by 6 bases, the J end by 1 base, with 7 bases between. The CDR3 contains 14 residues. The CDR3 DNA follows: TGTGCCAGCAGCCAGGGGTCCTATAATTCACCCCTCCACTTT. This sequence encodes CASSQGSYNSPLHF.

This chain connects TRBV2 to TRBJ2-2; 7 positions agree with TRBD2. Germline CDR1 and CDR2: SNHLY and FYNNEI. V was clipped by 6 bases and J by 5 bases; unmatched bases: 12. The CDR3 loop spans 16 amino acids. The chain's CDR3 is CASRDLSAGETGELFF. CDR3 nucleotides: TGTGCCAGCAGGGATCTCTCGGCGGGAGAAACCGGGGAGCTGTTTTTT.

The V gene is TRBV29-1, the J gene TRBJ2-5, with TRBD1 matching over 7 bases. The CDR3 is 15 amino acids. Germline V CDR1 and CDR2: SQVTM, ANQGSEA. J gave up 2 bases and V 5 bases, and 11 bases lay outside the gene matches. The CDR3 region is CSVTNQRDRQETQYF. CDR3 sequence (DNA): TGCAGCGTTACGAACCAGAGGGACAGACAAGAGACCCAGTACTTC.

The gene calls are TRBV7-8 and TRBJ2-7, with TRBD2 identical over 12 bases. V was pared by 0 bases and J by 4 bases, with 1 base of the junction left unmatched. Germline CDR1 SGHVS, CDR2 FQNEAQ. The CDR3 is made up of 15 amino acids. CDR3 nucleotide sequence: TGTGCCAGCAGCTTAGCACTAGCGGGAGGTTACGAGCAGTACTTC. Translation: CASSLALAGGYEQYF.

The chain has TRBV6-6 and TRBJ2-1; 9 bases line up with TRBD1. Germline CDR1 is MNHNY and CDR2 is SVGAGI (reference sequence). Trimming cost V 5 bases and J 5 bases; bases outside gene matches: 10. The CDR3 consists of 16 residues. For the CDR3, the DNA is TGTGCCAGCAGTCTTTACCGGGACAGGGCAAACAATGAGCAGTTCTTC. Protein product: CASSLYRDRANNEQFF.

This clone was observed once. This rearrangement joins TRBV9 to TRBJ1-3; 7 nucleotides agree with TRBD1. CDR1 and CDR2 (germline): SGDLS, YYNGEE. The V gene end was trimmed by 4 bases and the J gene end by 2 bases; junction bases not matched to a gene: 3. The CDR3 totals 14 residues. Here the CDR3 DNA reads TGTGCCAGCAGCTCAGACAGGGCTGGAAACACCATATATTTT. Encoded protein: CASSSDRAGNTIYF.

The rearrangement joins TRBV7-3 to TRBJ1-5; tentatively, D is TRBD1 (5 bases). CDR1 SGHTA and CDR2 FQGTGA come from the germline V gene. Deletions cut 1 base from V and 6 bases from J, with 13 bases between. The CDR3 has 15 amino acids. The CDR3 is CASSLNGGGGQPQHF. Here the CDR3 DNA reads TGTGCCAGCAGCTTAAATGGTGGGGGAGGTCAGCCCCAGCATTTT.

The chain carries TRBV30 and TRBJ1-2; D ambiguous. This CDR3 has 12 residues. The germline CDR1 and CDR2 sequences are GTSNPN and SVGIG (reference sequence). The V gene lost 2 bases and the J gene lost 5 bases, with 9 bases spanning the gap. CDR3 bases: TGTGCCTGGAGTACGGTCCCATATGGCTACACCTTC. This sequence encodes CAWSTVPYGYTF.

The chain combines TRBV27 with TRBJ2-7; 7 bases agree with TRBD1. V was clipped by 6 bases and J by 1 base; unmatched bases: 9. Germline assignment: CDR1 MNHEY and CDR2 SMNVEV (reference sequence). This CDR3 comprises 15 residues. CDR3 in amino acids: CASSTDWTGSYEQYF. The CDR3 DNA reads TGTGCCAGCAGCACAGATTGGACAGGTTCCTACGAGCAGTACTTC.